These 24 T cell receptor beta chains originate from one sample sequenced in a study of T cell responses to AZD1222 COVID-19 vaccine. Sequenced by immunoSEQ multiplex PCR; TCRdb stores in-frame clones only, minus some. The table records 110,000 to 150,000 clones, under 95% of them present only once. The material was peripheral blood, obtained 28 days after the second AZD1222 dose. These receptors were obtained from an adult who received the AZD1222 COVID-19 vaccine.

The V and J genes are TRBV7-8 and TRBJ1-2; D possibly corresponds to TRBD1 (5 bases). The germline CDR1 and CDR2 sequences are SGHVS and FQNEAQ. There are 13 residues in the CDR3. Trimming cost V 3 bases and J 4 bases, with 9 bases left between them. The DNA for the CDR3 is TGTGCCAGCAGCTTGAGGGACCTCTATGGCTACACCTTC. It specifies CASSLRDLYGYTF.

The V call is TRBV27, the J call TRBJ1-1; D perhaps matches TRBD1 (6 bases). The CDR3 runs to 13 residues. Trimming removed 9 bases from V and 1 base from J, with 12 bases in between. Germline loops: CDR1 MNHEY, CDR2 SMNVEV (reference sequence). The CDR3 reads CASTKGGNTEAFF. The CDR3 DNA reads TGTGCCAGTACCAAGGGGGGGAACACTGAAGCTTTCTTT.

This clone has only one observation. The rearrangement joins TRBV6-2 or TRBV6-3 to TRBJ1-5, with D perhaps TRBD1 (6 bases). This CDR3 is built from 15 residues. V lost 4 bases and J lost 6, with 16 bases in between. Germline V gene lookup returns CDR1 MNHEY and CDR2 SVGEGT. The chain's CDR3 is CASSWATGSGQPQHF. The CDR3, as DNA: TGTGCCAGCAGTTGGGCCACAGGGTCGGGTCAGCCCCAGCATTTT.

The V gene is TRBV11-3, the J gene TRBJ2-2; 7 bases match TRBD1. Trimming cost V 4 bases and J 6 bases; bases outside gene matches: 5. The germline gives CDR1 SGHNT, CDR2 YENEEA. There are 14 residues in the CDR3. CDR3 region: CASSSTGASGELFF. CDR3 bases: TGTGCCAGCAGCTCTACAGGGGCGTCCGGGGAGCTGTTTTTT.

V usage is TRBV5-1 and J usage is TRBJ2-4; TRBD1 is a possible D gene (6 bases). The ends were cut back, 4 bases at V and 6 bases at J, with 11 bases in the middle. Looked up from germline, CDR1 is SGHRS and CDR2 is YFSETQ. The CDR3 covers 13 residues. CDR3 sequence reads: CASSVTGGNIQYF. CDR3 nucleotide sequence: TGCGCCAGCAGCGTGACAGGAGGAAACATTCAGTACTTC. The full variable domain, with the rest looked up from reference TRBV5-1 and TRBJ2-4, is KAGVTQTPRYLIKTRGQQVTLSCSPISGHRSVSWYQQTPGQGLQFLFEYFSETQRNKGNFPGRFSGRQFSNSRSEMNVSTLELGDSALYLCASSVTGGNIQYFGAGTRLSVL.

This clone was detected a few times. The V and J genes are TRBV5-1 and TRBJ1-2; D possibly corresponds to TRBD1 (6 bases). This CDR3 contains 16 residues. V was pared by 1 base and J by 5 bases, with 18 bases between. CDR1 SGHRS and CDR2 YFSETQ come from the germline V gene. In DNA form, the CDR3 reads TGCGCCAGCAGCTTGACGTGGGCCCGGGGGCCTTATGGCTACACCTTC. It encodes CASSLTWARGPYGYTF.

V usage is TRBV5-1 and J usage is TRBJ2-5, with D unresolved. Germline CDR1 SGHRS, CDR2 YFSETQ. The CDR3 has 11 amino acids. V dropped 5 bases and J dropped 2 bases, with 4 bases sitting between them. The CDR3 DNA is TGCGCCAGCAGTTTACAAGAGACCCAGTACTTC. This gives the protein CASSLQETQYF.

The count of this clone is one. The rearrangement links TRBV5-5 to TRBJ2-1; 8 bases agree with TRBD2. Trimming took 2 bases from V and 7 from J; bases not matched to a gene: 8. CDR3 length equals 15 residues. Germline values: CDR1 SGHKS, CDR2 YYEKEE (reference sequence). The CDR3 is CASSFRGGSGNEQFF. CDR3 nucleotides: TGTGCCAGCAGCTTTCGGGGGGGCTCCGGGAATGAGCAGTTCTTC.

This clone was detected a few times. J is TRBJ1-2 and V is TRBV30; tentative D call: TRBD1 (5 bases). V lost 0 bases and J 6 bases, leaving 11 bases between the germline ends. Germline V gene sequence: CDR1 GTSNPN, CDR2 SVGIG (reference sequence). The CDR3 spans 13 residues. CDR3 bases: TGTGCCTGGAGTGTAGGGATGGGGGATGGCTACACCTTC. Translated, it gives CAWSVGMGDGYTF.

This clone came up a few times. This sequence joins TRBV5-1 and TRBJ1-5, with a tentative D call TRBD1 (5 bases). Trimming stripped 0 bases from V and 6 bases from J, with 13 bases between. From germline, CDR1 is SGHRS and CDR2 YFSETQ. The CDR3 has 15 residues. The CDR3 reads CASSLGDHGAQPQHF. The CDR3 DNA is TGCGCCAGCAGCTTGGGGGACCACGGGGCTCAGCCCCAGCATTTT.

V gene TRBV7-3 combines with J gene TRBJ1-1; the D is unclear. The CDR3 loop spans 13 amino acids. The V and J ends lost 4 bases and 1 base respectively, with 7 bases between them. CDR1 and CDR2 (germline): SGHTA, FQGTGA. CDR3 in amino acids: CASSSDWNTEAFF. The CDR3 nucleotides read TGTGCCAGCAGCTCGGACTGGAACACTGAAGCTTTCTTT.

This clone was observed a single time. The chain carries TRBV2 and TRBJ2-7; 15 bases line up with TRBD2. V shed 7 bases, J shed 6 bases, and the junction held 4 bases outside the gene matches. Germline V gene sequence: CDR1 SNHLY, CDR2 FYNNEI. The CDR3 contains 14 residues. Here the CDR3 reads CASKSGLAGGEQYF. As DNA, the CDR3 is TGTGCCAGCAAATCGGGACTAGCGGGAGGCGAGCAGTACTTC.

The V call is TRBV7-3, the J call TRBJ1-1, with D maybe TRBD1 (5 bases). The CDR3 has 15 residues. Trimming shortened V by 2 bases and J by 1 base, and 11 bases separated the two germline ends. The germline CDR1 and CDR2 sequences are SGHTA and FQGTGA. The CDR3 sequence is CASSLSQGSNTEAFF. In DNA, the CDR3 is TGTGCCAGCAGCTTATCTCAGGGTTCGAACACTGAAGCTTTCTTT. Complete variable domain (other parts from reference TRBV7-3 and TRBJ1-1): GAGVSQTPSNKVTEKGKYVELRCDPISGHTALYWYRQSLGQGPEFLIYFQGTGAADDSGLPNDRFFAVRPEGSVSTLKIQRTERGDSAVYLCASSLSQGSNTEAFFGQGTRLTVV.

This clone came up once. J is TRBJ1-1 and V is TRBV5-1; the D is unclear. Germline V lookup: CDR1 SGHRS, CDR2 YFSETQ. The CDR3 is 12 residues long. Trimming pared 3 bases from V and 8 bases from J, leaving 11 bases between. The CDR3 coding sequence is TGCGCCAGCAGCTCTACATATGACGAAGCTTTCTTT. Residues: CASSSTYDEAFF. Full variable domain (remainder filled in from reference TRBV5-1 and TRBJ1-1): KAGVTQTPRYLIKTRGQQVTLSCSPISGHRSVSWYQQTPGQGLQFLFEYFSETQRNKGNFPGRFSGRQFSNSRSEMNVSTLELGDSALYLCASSSTYDEAFFGQGTRLTVV.

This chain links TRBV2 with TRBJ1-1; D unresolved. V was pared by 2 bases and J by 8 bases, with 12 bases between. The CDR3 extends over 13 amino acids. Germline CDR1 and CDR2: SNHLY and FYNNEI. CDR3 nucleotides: TGTGCCAGCAGTGAATTAGGCCCGCTGGAAGCTTTCTTT. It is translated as CASSELGPLEAFF.

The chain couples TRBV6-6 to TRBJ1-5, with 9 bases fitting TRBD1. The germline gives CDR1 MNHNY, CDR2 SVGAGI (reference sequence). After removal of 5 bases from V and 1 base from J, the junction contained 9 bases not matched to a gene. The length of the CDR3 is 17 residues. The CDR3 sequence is CASSPSQGAGSNQPQHF. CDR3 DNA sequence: TGTGCCAGCAGTCCCTCACAGGGGGCGGGGAGCAATCAGCCCCAGCATTTT.

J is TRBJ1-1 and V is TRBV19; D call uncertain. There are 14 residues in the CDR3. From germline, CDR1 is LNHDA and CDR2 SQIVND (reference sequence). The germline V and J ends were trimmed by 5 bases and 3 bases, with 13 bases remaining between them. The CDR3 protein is CASSVWAVHTEAFF. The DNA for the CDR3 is TGTGCCAGTAGTGTGTGGGCTGTGCACACTGAAGCTTTCTTT.

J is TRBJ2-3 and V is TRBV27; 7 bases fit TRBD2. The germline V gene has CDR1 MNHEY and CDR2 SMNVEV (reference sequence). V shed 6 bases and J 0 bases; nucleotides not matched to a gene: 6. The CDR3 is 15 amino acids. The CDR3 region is CASSPWGGSTDTQYF. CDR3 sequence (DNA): TGTGCCAGCAGCCCCTGGGGAGGGAGCACAGATACGCAGTATTTT.

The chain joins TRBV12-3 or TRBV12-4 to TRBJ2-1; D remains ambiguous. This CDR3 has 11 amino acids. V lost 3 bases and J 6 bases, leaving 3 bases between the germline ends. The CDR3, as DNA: TGTGCCAGCAGTTTTCTCAATGAGCAGTTCTTC. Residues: CASSFLNEQFF.

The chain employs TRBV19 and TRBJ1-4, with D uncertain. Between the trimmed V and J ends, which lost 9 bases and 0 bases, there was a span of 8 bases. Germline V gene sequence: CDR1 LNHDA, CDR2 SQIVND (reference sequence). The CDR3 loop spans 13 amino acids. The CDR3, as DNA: TGTGCCAGCCAGAATGCAACTAATGAAAAACTGTTTTTT. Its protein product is CASQNATNEKLFF.

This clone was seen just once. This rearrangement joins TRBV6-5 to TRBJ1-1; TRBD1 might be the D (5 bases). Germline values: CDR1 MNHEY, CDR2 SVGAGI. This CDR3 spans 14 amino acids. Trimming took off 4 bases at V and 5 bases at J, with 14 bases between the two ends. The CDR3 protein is CASSSPEGVTEAFF. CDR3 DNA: TGTGCCAGCAGTTCCCCCGAAGGGGTAACTGAAGCTTTCTTT.

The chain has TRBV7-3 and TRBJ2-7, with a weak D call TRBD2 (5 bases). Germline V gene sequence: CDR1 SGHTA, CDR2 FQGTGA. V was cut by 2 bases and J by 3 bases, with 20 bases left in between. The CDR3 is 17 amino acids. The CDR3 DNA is TGTGCCAGCAGCTTAGGGGTTCCCGGGGTCCTTTTCTACGAGCAGTACTTC. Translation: CASSLGVPGVLFYEQYF.

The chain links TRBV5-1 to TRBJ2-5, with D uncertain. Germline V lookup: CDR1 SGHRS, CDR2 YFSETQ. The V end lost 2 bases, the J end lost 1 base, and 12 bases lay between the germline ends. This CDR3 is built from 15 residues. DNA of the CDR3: TGCGCCAGCAGCTTCGGAAGGATTCCCCAAGAGACCCAGTACTTC. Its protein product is CASSFGRIPQETQYF.

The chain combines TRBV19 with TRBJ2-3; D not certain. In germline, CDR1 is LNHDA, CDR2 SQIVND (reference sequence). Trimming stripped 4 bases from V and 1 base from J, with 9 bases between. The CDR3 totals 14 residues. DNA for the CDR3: TGTGCCAGTAGTAGTAGCCCGGGCACAGATACGCAGTATTTT. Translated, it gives CASSSSPGTDTQYF.